This TCR beta chain was profiled in a study of shared clonotypes between healthy human individuals (dated by TCRdb to the early 2020s). General notes on the study: The cohort comprised a couple of women and a few men aged 18 to 49 years. For each donor, CD4 naive and CD4 memory were each given three plates, CD8 naive was given two plates, and CD8 memory was given one plate. To increase sequencing depth and limit assay-specific biases, TCR repertoire library preparation and sequencing were carried out by different laboratories using diverse techniques. Blood TCR repertoires of a handful of healthy adults were deeply sequenced to estimate repertoire size and the extent of clonotype sharing between individuals. Per donor, leukapheresis produced somewhere between about 0.94 and 9.5 billion PBMCs.

The germline V and J ends show losses of 3 bases and 7 bases respectively, and no gene match explains 10 bases of the junction. As encoded in the germline V gene, CDR1 is MGHRA while CDR2 is YSYEKL. Including cysteine and phenylalanine, the CDR3 has 18 amino acids. Left in the record is the CDR3 DNA by itself, 54 bases read in frame from the first base. Donors were healthy HIV-negative adults with no recently reported acute infections or vaccinations. Every donor was a Caucasian adult living in Nashville, Tennessee, USA. Magnetic negative selection was used to enrich CD4+ T cells, after which naive cells were positively selected on CD45RA and the negative fraction became the memory subset. Blood was collected by leukapheresis, and PBMCs were isolated by Ficoll-Histopaque density gradient centrifugation and then cryopreserved in liquid nitrogen vapor phase. Analytical flow cytometry was used to check the purity and quantity of every magnetically sorted T cell population. From each sorted fraction, genomic DNA was isolated and quantified by UV absorbance on a Nanodrop 2000c.

With respect to this clone: Its antigen is still unknown. Base quality data are lacking; no much larger clone is found one base away.

Using the deep immunoSEQ assay, TCR CDR3 regions were amplified from genomic DNA by multiplex PCR. For each cell subset, the extracted genomic DNA was distributed evenly across all wells of several immunoSEQ 96-well plates, and each plate served as one replicate. Each replicate PCR for sorted subsets received approximately 200 ng genomic DNA, equal to roughly 33,000 T cell genomes. Purified libraries were quantified with a Qubit 3.0 fluorometer, sized on a Bioanalyzer 2100, and re-quantified with the KAPA Library Quantification kit. Each immunoSEQ 96-well plate was sequenced on its own single-read 150-cycle Illumina NextSeq 550 flow cell. The published analysis was carried out like this. Because only junctional sequences without quality scores were contained in the immunoSEQ output, filtering matching that applied to full-length reads could not be performed. To assign V/J genes and CDR3, sequences were annotated using PyIR, a Python wrapper for IgBLAST v1.9, with IMGT germline references. Reads with weak V/J assignments (E-value above 1e-6), missing CDR3, stop codons, out-of-frame junctions, or ambiguous translated residues were removed. V3J clonotypes were defined by identical inferred V gene, J gene, and CDR3 amino acid sequence. To compute the percentage overlap between repertoires, the number of shared unique clonotypes was divided by the size of the smaller repertoire. Repertoire richness was assessed with RTK rarefaction, the Chao1 estimator, and Recon v2.1 estimates of unobserved clonotypes. Generation probabilities for all TCRbeta clonotypes obtained by the gDNA method from several donors were computed using OLGA. TCRdb's version of the immuneACCESS table is confined to in-frame rearrangements and falls short of the full clone set. An unresolved V gene accounts for under half of the shortfall where checked; the remainder is of unknown origin. V and J calls plus clone size are reproduced from that table; the DNA served to infer D and trimming. The sample includes some 1 million clones, with roughly 75% observed a single time. Approximately 1.5% of the sample goes to the ten largest clones.

Points the paper makes about the study in general: Estimated clonotype richness was generally larger for naive than for memory subsets. Incomplete sequencing was indicated by rarefaction of sorted-subset datasets, despite the large sequencing depth. Based on pairwise subsampling, the degree of clonotype sharing among donors was expected to be affected by sequencing depth. Sampling was restricted to blood, and TCR repertoires in tissue are likely to differ from TCR repertoires in blood. Sharing across a handful of donors was observed for 5% to 6.5% of naive CD4, under 4% of naive CD8, around 2.5% of memory CD4, and around 0.42% of memory CD8 clonotypes. Higher generation probabilities were observed for clonotypes shared by all four sorted-subset donors than for non-shared clonotypes. Because the study included only a small number of donors, the genetic and exposure-history diversity represented was limited.

The TCR sequence derives from a man aged 18 to 29 in good health. The chain joins TRBV4-1 to TRBJ1-6; 12 nucleotides in the junction match TRBD1. Sequencing was carried out using memory CD4+ T cells sorted from blood. The sample's cell subset or site label, decoded: CD45RA-negative fraction. CDR3 loop: CASSHGTGGGSRNSPLHF. The sequenced DNA: TGCGCCAGCAGCCACGGGACAGGGGGCGGTTCGAGGAATTCACCCCTCCACTTT.